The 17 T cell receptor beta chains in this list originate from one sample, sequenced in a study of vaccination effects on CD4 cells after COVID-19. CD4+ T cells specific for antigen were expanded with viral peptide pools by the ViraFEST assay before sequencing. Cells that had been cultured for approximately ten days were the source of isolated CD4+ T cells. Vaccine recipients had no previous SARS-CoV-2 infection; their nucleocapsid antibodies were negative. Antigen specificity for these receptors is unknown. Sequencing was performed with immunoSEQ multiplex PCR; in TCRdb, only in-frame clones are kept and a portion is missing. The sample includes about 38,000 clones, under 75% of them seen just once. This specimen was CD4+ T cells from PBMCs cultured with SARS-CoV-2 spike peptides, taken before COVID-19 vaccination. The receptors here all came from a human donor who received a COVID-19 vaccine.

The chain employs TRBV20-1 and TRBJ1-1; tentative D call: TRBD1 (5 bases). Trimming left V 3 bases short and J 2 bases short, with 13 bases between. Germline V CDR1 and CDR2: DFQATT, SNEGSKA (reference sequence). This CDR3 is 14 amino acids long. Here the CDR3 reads CSASRGGVNTEAFF. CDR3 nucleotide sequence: TGCAGTGCTAGTAGGGGAGGAGTCAACACTGAAGCTTTCTTT.

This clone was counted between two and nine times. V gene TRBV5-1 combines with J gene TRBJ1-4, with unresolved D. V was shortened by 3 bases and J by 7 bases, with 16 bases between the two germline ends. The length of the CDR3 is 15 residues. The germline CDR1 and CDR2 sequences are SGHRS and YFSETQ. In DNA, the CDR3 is TGCGCCAGCAGCTCCCGGACCCCCGAGGGTGAAAAACTGTTTTTT. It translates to CASSSRTPEGEKLFF.

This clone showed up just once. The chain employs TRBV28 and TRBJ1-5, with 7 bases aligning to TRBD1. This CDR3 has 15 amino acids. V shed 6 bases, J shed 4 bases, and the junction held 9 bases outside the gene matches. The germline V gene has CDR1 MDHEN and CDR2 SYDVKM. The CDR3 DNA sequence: TGTGCCAGCAGCCGCCTGACAGGGAATAATCAGCCCCAGCATTTT. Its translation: CASSRLTGNNQPQHF.

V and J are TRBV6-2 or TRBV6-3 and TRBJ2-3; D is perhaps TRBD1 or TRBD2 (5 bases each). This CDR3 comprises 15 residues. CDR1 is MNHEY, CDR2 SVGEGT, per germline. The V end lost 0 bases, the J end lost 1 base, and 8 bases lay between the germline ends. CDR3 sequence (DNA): TGTGCCAGCAGTTACTCGGGGGTGGGCACAGATACGCAGTATTTT. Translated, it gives CASSYSGVGTDTQYF.

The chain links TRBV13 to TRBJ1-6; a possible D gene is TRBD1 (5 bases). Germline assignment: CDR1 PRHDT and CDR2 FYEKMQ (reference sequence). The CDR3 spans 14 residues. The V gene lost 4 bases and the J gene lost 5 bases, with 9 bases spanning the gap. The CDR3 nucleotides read TGTGCCAGCAGCTCCGGGGCGGATAATTCACCCCTCCACTTT. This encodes CASSSGADNSPLHF.

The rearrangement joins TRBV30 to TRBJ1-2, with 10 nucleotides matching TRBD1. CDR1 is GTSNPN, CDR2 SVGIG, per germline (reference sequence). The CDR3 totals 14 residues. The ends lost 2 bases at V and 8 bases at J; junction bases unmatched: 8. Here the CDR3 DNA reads TGTGCCTGGAGTCGGGACAGGGGACGGAGAGGCTACACCTTC. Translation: CAWSRDRGRRGYTF.

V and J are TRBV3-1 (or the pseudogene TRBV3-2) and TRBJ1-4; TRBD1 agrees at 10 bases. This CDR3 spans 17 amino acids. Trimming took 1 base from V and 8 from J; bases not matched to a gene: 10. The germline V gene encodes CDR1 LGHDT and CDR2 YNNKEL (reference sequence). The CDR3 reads CASSQGSCGQGGEKLFF. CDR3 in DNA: TGTGCCAGCAGCCAAGGTAGTTGTGGACAGGGGGGCGAAAAACTGTTTTTT.

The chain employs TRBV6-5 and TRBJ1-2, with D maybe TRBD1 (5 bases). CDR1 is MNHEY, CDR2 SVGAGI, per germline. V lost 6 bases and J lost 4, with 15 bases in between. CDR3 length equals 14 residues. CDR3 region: CASRVTEGSYGYTF. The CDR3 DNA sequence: TGTGCCAGCAGAGTCACCGAGGGGAGCTATGGCTACACCTTC.

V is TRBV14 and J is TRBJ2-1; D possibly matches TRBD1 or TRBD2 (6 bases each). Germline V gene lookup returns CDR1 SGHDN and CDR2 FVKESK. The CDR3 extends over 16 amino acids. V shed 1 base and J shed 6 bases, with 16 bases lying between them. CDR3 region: CASSQGGLKGGNEQFF. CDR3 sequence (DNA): TGTGCCAGCAGCCAAGGTGGACTAAAGGGGGGCAATGAGCAGTTCTTC.

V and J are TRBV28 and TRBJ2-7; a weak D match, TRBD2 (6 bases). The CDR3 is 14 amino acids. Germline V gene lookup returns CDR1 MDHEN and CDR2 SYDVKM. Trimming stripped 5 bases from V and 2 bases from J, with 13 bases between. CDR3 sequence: CASSTPGRTYEQYF. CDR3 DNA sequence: TGTGCCAGCAGTACCCCCGGGAGAACCTACGAGCAGTACTTC.

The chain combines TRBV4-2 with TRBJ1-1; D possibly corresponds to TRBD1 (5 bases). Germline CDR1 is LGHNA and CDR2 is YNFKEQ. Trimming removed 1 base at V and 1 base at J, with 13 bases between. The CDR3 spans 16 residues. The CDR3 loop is CASSQGNRFPNTEAFF. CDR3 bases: TGTGCCAGCAGCCAAGGAAACAGGTTCCCGAACACTGAAGCTTTCTTT.

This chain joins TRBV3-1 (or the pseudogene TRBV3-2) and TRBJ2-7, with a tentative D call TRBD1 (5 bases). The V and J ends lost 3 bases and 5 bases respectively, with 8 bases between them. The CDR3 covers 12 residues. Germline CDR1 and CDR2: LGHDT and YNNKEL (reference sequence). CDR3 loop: CASSHLGDEQYF. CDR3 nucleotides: TGTGCCAGCAGCCACCTAGGGGACGAGCAGTACTTC.

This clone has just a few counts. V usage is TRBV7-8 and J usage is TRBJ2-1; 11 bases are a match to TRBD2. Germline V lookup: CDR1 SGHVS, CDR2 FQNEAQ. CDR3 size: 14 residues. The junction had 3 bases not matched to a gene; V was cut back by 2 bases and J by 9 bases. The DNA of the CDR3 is TGTGCCAGCAGCTTAACTAGCGGGAGCTCTGAGCAGTTCTTC. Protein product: CASSLTSGSSEQFF. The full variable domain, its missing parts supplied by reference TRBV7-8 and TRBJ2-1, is GAGVSQSPRYKVAKRGQDVALRCDPISGHVSLFWYQQALGQGPEFLTYFQNEAQLDKSGLPSDRFFAERPEGSVSTLKIQRTQQEDSAVYLCASSLTSGSSEQFFGPGTRLTVL.

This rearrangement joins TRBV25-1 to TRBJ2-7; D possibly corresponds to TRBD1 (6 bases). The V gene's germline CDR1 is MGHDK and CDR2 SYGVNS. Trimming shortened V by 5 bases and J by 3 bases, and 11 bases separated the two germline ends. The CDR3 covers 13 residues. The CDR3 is CASSHRDNYEQYF. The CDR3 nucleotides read TGTGCCAGCAGTCACCGGGACAACTACGAGCAGTACTTC.

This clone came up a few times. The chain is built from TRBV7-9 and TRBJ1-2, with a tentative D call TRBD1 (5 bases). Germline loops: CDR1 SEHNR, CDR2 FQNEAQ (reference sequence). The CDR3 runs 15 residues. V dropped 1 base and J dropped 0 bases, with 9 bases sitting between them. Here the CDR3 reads CASSLGQPPNYGYTF. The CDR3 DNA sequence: TGTGCCAGCAGCTTAGGACAGCCGCCTAACTATGGCTACACCTTC. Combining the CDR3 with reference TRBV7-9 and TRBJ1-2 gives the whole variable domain DTGVSQNPRHKITKRGQNVTFRCDPISEHNRLYWYRQTLGQGPEFLTYFQNEAQLEKSRLLSDRFSAERPKGSFSTLEIQRTEQGDSAMYLCASSLGQPPNYGYTFGSGTRLTVV.

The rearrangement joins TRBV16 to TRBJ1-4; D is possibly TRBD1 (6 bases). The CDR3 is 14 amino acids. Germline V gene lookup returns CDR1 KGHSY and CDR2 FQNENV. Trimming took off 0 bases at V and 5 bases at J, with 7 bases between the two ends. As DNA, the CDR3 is TGTGCCAGCAGCCAATCGGGGGCAAATGAAAAACTGTTTTTT. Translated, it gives CASSQSGANEKLFF. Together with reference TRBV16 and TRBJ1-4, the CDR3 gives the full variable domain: GEEVAQTPKHLVRGEGQKAKLYCAPIKGHSYVFWYQQVLKNEFKFLISFQNENVFDETGMPKERFSAKCLPNSPCSLEIQATKLEDSAVYFCASSQSGANEKLFFGSGTQLSVL.

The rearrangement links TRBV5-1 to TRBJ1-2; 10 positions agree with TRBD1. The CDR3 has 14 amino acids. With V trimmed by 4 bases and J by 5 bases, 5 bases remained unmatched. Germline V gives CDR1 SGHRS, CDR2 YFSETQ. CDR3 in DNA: TGCGCCAGCAGCCACGACAGGGGGCAATATGGCTACACCTTC. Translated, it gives CASSHDRGQYGYTF. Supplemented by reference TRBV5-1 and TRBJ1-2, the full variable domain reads KAGVTQTPRYLIKTRGQQVTLSCSPISGHRSVSWYQQTPGQGLQFLFEYFSETQRNKGNFPGRFSGRQFSNSRSEMNVSTLELGDSALYLCASSHDRGQYGYTFGSGTRLTVV.